This entry is about one T cell receptor (beta chain). Its specificity is unknown. The data are from a study of cytomegalovirus exposure and HLA in healthy donors. Trimming stripped 5 bases from V and 3 bases from J, with 15 bases between. CDR1 SGHDT and CDR2 YYEEEE come from the germline V gene. The CDR3 contains 15 residues. Study results and caveats: TCR sequences were mostly rare, though some public TCRs occurred in many donors.

The PCR ran on 60 Vbeta and 13 Jbeta primers. The data were produced by immunoSEQ multiplex PCR, yet TCRdb's version contains in-frame clones alone and is incomplete. The repertoire holds approximately 88,000 clones, with 55% to 75% as singletons. This sequence was found in a man between 60 and 70 years old in good health and CMV-seronegative. Material: PBMCs. The V and J genes are TRBV5-6 and TRBJ2-1; a possible D gene is TRBD1 (5 bases). CDR3 protein: CASRLWGRDYNEQFF. As DNA, the CDR3 is TGTGCCAGCAGACTTTGGGGCAGGGACTACAATGAGCAGTTCTTC.